Listed here are 6 T cell receptor beta chains from one sample, sequenced in a study of cytomegalovirus exposure and HLA in healthy donors. Primers included in the PCR were 60 Vbeta and 13 Jbeta primers. Assay used: immunoSEQ multiplex PCR; TCRdb lists only in-frame clones, some missing. The sample carries approximately 200,000 clones, under 80% recorded once. The sample was PBMCs. These receptors were taken from a man aged 25-40 years in good health and CMV-seropositive.

Only a few counts were recorded for this clone. The chain carries TRBV29-1 and TRBJ2-1; D is unclear. The V gene lost 4 bases and the J gene lost 5 bases, with 18 bases spanning the gap. This CDR3 spans 15 amino acids. Germline V gene data show CDR1 as SQVTM and CDR2 as ANQGSEA. DNA of the CDR3: TGCAGCGTTGGCCGGGTGGAAGAGCGCAACAATGAGCAGTTCTTC. Its protein product is CSVGRVEERNNEQFF.

This clone was found many times. The V and J genes are TRBV6-6 and TRBJ2-2, with 8 nucleotides matching TRBD2. CDR1 and CDR2 (germline): MNHNY, SVGAGI (reference sequence). V gave up 2 bases and J gave up 1 base; unmatched junction bases: 3. This CDR3 is built from 16 residues. DNA for the CDR3: TGTGCCAGCAGTTACCTTCTAGCGGGGAACACCGGGGAGCTGTTTTTT. It encodes CASSYLLAGNTGELFF.

V usage is TRBV28 and J usage is TRBJ2-2; TRBD2 is a possible D gene (9 bases). V dropped 7 bases and J dropped 9 bases, with 27 bases sitting between them. Per the germline V gene, CDR1 is MDHEN and CDR2 is SYDVKM. This CDR3 is 17 amino acids long. CDR3 DNA sequence: TGTGCCAGCACCTCGCCAGGGGGCGGGAGGGCCGGAAGGGAGCTGTTTTTT. Translating it yields CASTSPGGGRAGRELFF.

The chain combines TRBV2 with TRBJ1-4; 8 bases agree with TRBD1. The germline V gene encodes CDR1 SNHLY and CDR2 FYNNEI. The V and J ends lost 7 bases and 7 bases, in that order; junction bases with no gene match: 5. The CDR3 is 13 amino acids. As DNA, the CDR3 is TGTGCCAGCAAGGTGGGACAGGTTGAAAAACTGTTTTTT. Protein: CASKVGQVEKLFF. Full variable domain (missing parts from reference TRBV2 and TRBJ1-4): EPEVTQTPSHQVTQMGQEVILRCVPISNHLYFYWYRQILGQKVEFLVSFYNNEISEKSEIFDDQFSVERPDGSNFTLKIRSTKLEDSAMYFCASKVGQVEKLFFGSGTQLSVL.

This clone was recorded only once. CDR3 amino acids: CASSLPGFYEQYF. The CDR3 region has the DNA TGTGCCAGCAGCTTACCGGGGTTCTACGAGCAGTACTTC. This chain connects TRBV7-2 to TRBJ2-7; tentative D call: TRBD2 (5 bases). The CDR3 has 13 amino acids. The germline gives CDR1 SGHTA, CDR2 FQGNSA. Trimming left V 2 bases short and J 3 bases short, with 8 bases between.

The gene calls are TRBV29-1 and TRBJ2-2, with D possibly matching TRBD2 (5 bases). This CDR3 spans 15 amino acids. Germline V gene sequence: CDR1 SQVTM, CDR2 ANQGSEA. V was shortened by 3 bases and J by 0 bases, with 11 bases between the two germline ends. The CDR3 sequence is CSVESWGANTGELFF. DNA of the CDR3: TGCAGCGTTGAGTCTTGGGGAGCGAACACCGGGGAGCTGTTTTTT.